The clone carrying this TCR beta chain has ten or more counts. With 4 bases removed from V and 2 bases from J, the gap between germline ends came to 12 bases. The CDR3 sequence is 16 residues long. Per the germline V gene, CDR1 is LGHNA and CDR2 is YSLEER. All of the isolated RNA was reverse transcribed, so expressed TCRB transcripts were sequenced. TCRdb's table, derived via immunoSEQ multiplex PCR, lists solely in-frame clones and lacks some. In the table there are a few hundred thousand clones, approximately 14% of which are singletons. These data belong to a study of beta chain features in type 1 diabetes. One heparinised blood draw, averaging roughly 120 mL, came from each donor. Via CD45RO/CCR7/CD25/CD127/CD95/CD27, cells of the CD4+ naive, central memory, regulatory and stem cell-like memory subsets were sorted.

The receptor was isolated from a young man in good health. What was sequenced was central memory CD4+ T cells from blood. The rearrangement links TRBV4-3 to TRBJ2-6; D perhaps matches TRBD1 (5 bases). CDR3 nucleotides: TGCGCCAGCAGCCCTAGTTTAGGGGCTGGGGCCAACGTCCTGACTTTC. Amino acids: CASSPSLGAGANVLTF.